This T cell receptor beta chain emerged from a study of T-cell reconstitution after alpha-beta-depleted transplantation in children. Preparation of the TCRbeta library involved a method that used unique molecular identifiers. Each CDR3 protein is one row after TCRdb ran MiXCR on the PCR reads. The sample shows around 500,000 distinct CDR3 sequences, 12% of them seen only once. The sequence came from a human donor who donated a stem cell graft to a child with combined immunodeficiency. The specimen comprised PBMCs from the stem cell graft donor, sampled from the stem cell graft.

CDR3 region: CASSYSSAGGTGTGGYTF. CDR3 nucleotides: TGTGCCAGCAGTTACTCGTCCGCCGGGGGGACAGGGACGGGAGGCTACACCTTC. The chain combines TRBV6-5 with TRBJ1-2; 9 bases fit TRBD1. The CDR3 extends over 18 amino acids. J was trimmed by 8 bases and V by 0 bases; bases with no gene match: 16. Germline CDR1 MNHEY, CDR2 SVGAGI.